This T cell receptor (beta chain) was sequenced in a study of Ad26.COV2.S vaccination and SARS-CoV-2 variants. Background on the study: Once or twice, 56 days apart, Ad26.COV2.S was delivered intramuscularly. Findings and limits, study-wide: Those who received the vaccine showed greater spike-specific TCR breadth than those given placebo.

Clones were sequenced by immunoSEQ multiplex PCR, and TCRdb holds only the in-frame ones, with some missing. The sample lists a few hundred thousand clones; about 90% were seen once. Specified treatment: some 19 received Ad26.COV2.S at low or high dose, single or two shots; roughly five received placebo; per-sample allocation not given. Vaccine and placebo recipients were sampled on day 63 after the first injection. The sample came from a Boston adult aged 18-55 years. V shed 0 bases and J shed 0 bases, with 6 bases lying between them. This CDR3 has 15 amino acids. As for this clone: Antigen unknown.

This clonotype was sampled from a person aged 18-65 years who received the Ad26.COV2.S COVID-19 vaccine or a placebo. The sample in question was peripheral blood, obtained in a trial of Ad26.COV2.S vaccine versus placebo. The V and J genes are TRBV23-1 and TRBJ1-3; no definite D call. TRBV23-1 is an ORF; its function is uncertain. The CDR3, as DNA: TGCGCCAGCAGTCAATCGCGACACTCTGGAAACACCATATATTTT. This translates into CASSQSRHSGNTIYF.